This record covers a single T cell receptor (beta chain). These data come from a study of blood T cell repertoires in COVID-19. CDR1 is MDHEN and CDR2 is SYDVKM in the germline V gene. The CDR3 length is 16 residues. The V segment lost 5 bases and the J segment 5 bases; nucleotides outside the gene matches: 7. Sequencing was performed with immunoSEQ multiplex PCR; in TCRdb, only in-frame clones are kept and a portion is missing. Of approximately 180,000 clones in the sample, more than 70% were seen once. Sequences were obtained from peripheral blood. J is TRBJ2-3 and V is TRBV28; 13 bases agree with TRBD2. The sequence derives from a man aged 40-50 years with active or convalescent COVID-19. CDR3 amino acids: CASSPWTSGSGDTQYF. CDR3 DNA: TGTGCCAGCAGTCCCTGGACTAGCGGGAGCGGAGATACGCAGTATTTT.